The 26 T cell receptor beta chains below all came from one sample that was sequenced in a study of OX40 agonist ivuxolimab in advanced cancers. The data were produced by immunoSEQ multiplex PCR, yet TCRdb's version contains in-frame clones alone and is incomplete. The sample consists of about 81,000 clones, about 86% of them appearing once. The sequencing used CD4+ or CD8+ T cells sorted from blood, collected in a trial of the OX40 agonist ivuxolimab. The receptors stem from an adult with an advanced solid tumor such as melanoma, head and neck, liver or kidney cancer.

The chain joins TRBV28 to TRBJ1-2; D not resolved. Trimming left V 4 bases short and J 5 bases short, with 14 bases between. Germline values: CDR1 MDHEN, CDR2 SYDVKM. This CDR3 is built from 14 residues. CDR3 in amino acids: CASSSLDTPYGYTF. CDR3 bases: TGTGCCAGCAGTTCGCTCGACACCCCGTATGGCTACACCTTC.

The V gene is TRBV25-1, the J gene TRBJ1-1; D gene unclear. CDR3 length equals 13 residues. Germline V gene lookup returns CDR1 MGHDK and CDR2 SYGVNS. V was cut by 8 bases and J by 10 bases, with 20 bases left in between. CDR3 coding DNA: TGTGCCAGCGAGGGATGGTCGAGGCCTGGAGCTTTCTTT. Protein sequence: CASEGWSRPGAFF.

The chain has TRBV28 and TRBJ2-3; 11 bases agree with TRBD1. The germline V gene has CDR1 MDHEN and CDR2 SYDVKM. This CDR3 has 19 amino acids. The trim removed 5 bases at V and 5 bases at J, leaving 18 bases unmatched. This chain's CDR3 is CASSGYGTGGAAEQDTQYF. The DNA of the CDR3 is TGTGCCAGCAGTGGCTATGGGACAGGGGGGGCAGCGGAGCAAGATACGCAGTATTTT.

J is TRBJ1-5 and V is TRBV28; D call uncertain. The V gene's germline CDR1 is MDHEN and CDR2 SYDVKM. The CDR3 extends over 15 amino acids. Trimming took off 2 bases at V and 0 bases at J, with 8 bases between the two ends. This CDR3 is CASSLHRHSNQPQHF. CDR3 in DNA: TGTGCCAGCAGTTTACACCGGCATAGCAATCAGCCCCAGCATTTT.

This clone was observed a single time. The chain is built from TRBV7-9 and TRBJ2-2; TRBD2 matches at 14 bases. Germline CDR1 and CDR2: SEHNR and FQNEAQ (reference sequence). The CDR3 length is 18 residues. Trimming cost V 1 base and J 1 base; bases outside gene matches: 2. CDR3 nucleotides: TGTGCCAGCAGCTTAGGACTAGCGGGAGGGCGGAACACCGGGGAGCTGTTTTTT. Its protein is CASSLGLAGGRNTGELFF.

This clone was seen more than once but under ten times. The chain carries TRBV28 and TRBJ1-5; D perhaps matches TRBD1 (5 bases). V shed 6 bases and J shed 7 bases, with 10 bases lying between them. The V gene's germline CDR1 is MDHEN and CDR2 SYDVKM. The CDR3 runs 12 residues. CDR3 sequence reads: CASSLQEQPQHF. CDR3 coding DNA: TGTGCCAGCAGCTTACAGGAACAGCCCCAGCATTTT.

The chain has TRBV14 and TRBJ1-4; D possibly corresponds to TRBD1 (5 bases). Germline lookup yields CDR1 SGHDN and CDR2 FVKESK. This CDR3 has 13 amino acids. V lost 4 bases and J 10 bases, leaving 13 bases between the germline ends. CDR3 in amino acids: CASSPNAGGKLFF. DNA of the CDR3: TGTGCCAGCAGCCCTAACGCTGGGGGAAAACTGTTTTTT.

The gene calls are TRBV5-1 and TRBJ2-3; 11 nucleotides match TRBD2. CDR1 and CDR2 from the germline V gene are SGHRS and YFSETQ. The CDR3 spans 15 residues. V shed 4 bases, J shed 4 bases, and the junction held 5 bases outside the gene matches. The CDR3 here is CASSPVAGGPDTQYF. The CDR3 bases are TGCGCCAGCAGCCCAGTAGCGGGGGGGCCAGATACGCAGTATTTT. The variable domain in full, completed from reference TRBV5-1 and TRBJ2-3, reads KAGVTQTPRYLIKTRGQQVTLSCSPISGHRSVSWYQQTPGQGLQFLFEYFSETQRNKGNFPGRFSGRQFSNSRSEMNVSTLELGDSALYLCASSPVAGGPDTQYFGPGTRLTVL.

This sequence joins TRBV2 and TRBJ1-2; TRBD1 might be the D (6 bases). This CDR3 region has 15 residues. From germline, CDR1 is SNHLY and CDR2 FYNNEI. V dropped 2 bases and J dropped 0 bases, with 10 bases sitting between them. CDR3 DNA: TGTGCCAGCAGTGAAAACAGGGCGGCTAACTATGGCTACACCTTC. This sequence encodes CASSENRAANYGYTF. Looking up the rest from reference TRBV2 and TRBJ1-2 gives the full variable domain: EPEVTQTPSHQVTQMGQEVILRCVPISNHLYFYWYRQILGQKVEFLVSFYNNEISEKSEIFDDQFSVERPDGSNFTLKIRSTKLEDSAMYFCASSENRAANYGYTFGSGTRLTVV.

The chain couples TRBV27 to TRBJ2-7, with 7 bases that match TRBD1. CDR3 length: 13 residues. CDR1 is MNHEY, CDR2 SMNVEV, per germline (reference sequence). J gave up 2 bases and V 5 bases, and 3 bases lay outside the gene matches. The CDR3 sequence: CASSPQGPYEQYV. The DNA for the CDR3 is TGTGCCAGCAGTCCACAGGGGCCCTACGAGCAGTACGTC.

The CDR3 nucleotides are TGTGCCAGCAGCTTTAGACAGGCGCATAGCACAGATACGCAGTATTTT. As protein: CASSFRQAHSTDTQYF. The chain employs TRBV7-9 and TRBJ2-3; possibly TRBD1 for D (6 bases). V dropped 3 bases and J dropped 0 bases, with 13 bases sitting between them. Germline CDR1 reads SEHNR; CDR2 reads FQNEAQ (reference sequence). CDR3 length: 16 residues. Full variable domain (missing parts from reference TRBV7-9 and TRBJ2-3): DTGVSQNPRHKITKRGQNVTFRCDPISEHNRLYWYRQTLGQGPEFLTYFQNEAQLEKSRLLSDRFSAERPKGSFSTLEIQRTEQGDSAMYLCASSFRQAHSTDTQYFGPGTRLTVL.

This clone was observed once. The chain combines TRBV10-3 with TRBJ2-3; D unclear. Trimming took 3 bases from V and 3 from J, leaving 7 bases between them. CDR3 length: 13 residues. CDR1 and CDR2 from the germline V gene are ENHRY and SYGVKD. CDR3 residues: CAISDPLTDTQYF. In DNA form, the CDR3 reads TGTGCCATCAGTGACCCATTGACAGATACGCAGTATTTT.

CDR3 DNA: TGTGCCAGCAGCTTACCCCAGGGGAACACCGGGGAGCTGTTTTTT. Encoded protein: CASSLPQGNTGELFF. This chain links TRBV7-2 with TRBJ2-2; perhaps TRBD1 as D (5 bases). The CDR3 spans 15 residues. CDR1 is SGHTA, CDR2 FQGNSA, per germline. Trimming cost V 2 bases and J 1 base, with 8 bases left between them.

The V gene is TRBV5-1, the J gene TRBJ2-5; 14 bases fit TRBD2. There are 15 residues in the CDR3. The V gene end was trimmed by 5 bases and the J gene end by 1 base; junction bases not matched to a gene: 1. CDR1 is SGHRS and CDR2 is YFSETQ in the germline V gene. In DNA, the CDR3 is TGCGCCAGCAGTGGACTAGCGGGGGGCCAAGAGACCCAGTACTTC. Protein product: CASSGLAGGQETQYF.

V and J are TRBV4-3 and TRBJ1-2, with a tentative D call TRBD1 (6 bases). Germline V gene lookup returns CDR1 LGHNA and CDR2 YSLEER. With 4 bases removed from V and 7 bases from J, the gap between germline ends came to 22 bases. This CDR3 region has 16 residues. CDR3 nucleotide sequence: TGCGCCAGCAGCCCCAACCGTGGGCAGGGGTTTACTGGCTACACCTTC. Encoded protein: CASSPNRGQGFTGYTF.

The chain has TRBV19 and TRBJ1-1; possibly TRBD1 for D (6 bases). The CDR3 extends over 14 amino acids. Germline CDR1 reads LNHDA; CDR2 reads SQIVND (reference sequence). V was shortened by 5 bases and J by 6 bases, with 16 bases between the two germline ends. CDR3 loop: CASSATGGQSEAFF. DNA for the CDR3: TGTGCCAGTAGTGCGACAGGTGGTCAGTCTGAAGCTTTCTTT.

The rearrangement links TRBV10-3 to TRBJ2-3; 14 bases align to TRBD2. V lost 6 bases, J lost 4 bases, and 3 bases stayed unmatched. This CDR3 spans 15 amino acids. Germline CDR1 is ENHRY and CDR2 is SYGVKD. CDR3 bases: TGTGCCATCAGGGGACTAGCGGGAGTCGCAGATACGCAGTATTTT. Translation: CAIRGLAGVADTQYF.

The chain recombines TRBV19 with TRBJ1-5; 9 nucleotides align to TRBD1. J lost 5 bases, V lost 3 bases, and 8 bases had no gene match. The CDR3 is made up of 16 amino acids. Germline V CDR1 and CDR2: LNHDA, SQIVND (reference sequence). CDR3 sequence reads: CASSISGQGGDQPQHF. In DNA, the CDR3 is TGTGCCAGTAGTATTTCGGGACAGGGTGGGGATCAGCCCCAGCATTTT.

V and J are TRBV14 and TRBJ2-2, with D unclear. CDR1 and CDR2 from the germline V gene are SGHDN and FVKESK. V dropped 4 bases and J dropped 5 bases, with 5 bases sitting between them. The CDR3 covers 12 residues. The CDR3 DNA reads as TGTGCCAGCAGCCGGGGAACCGGGGAGCTGTTTTTT. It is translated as CASSRGTGELFF.

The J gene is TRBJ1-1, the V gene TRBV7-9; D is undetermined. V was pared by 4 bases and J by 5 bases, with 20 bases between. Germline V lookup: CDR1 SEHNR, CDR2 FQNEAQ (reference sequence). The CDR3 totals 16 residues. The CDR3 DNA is TGTGCCAGCAGCTCCGACCTACAAGGCGCCCTTACTGAAGCTTTCTTT. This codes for CASSSDLQGALTEAFF.

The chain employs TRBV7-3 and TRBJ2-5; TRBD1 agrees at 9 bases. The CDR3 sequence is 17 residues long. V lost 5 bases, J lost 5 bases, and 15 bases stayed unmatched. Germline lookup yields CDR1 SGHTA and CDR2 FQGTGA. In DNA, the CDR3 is TGTGCCAGCAGCGGTGCATCCGGGACAGGGTATCACGAGACCCAGTACTTC. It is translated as CASSGASGTGYHETQYF.

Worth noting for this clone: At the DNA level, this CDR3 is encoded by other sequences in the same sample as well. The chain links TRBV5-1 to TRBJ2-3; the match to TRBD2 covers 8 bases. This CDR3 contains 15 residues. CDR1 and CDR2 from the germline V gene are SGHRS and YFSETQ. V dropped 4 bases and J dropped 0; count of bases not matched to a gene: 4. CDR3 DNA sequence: TGCGCCAGCAGCCTTCAGCGGGGGAGCACAGATACGCAGTATTTT. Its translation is CASSLQRGSTDTQYF.

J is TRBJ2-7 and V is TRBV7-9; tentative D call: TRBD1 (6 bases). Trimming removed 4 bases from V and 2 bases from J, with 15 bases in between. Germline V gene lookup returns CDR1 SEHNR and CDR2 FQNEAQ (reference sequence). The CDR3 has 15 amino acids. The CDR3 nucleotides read TGTGCCAGCAGCTCCCTACAGGGTAAGGCCTACGAGCAGTACTTC. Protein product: CASSSLQGKAYEQYF.

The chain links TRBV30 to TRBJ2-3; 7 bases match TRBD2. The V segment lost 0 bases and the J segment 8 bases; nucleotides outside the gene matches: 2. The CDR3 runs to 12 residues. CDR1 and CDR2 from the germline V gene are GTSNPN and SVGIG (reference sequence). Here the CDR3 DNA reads TGTGCCTGGAGTGTAAGGACTAGTACGCAGTATTTT. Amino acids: CAWSVRTSTQYF.

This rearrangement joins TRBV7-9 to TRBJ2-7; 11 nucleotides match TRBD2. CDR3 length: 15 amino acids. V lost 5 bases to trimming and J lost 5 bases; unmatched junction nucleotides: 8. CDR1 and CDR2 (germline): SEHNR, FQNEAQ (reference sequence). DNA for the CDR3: TGTGCCAGCAGCCTCGGGACTAGCGGACGGGACGAGCAGTACTTC. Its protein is CASSLGTSGRDEQYF.

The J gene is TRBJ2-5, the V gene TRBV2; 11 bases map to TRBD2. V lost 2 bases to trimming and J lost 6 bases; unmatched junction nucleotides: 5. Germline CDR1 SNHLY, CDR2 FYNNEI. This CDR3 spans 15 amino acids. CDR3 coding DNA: TGTGCCAGCAGTGAATCTTCTAGCGGGGGGCAGACCCAGTACTTC. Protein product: CASSESSSGGQTQYF. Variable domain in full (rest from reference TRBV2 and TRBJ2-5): EPEVTQTPSHQVTQMGQEVILRCVPISNHLYFYWYRQILGQKVEFLVSFYNNEISEKSEIFDDQFSVERPDGSNFTLKIRSTKLEDSAMYFCASSESSSGGQTQYFGPGTRLLVL.